The rows below give T cell receptor beta chains drawn from one sample of a study of blood T cell repertoires in COVID-19. TCRdb's copy holds only in-frame clones and misses some; the assay was immunoSEQ multiplex PCR. Of under 350,000 clones detected, 80% to 90% appear once; the ten largest clones hold about 4.2%. The source material was PBMCs or T cells enriched from blood (not recorded which). These receptors were taken from a woman aged 40 to 50 with acute COVID-19. Both conserved end residues are part of each CDR3. Clone size, where shown, is once, few, many, or a class for clones that have expanded.

13,TRBV24-1,.,TRBJ1-5,CATSNRGNQPQHF
19,TRBV7-2,.,TRBJ2-7,CASSLLRLSGRQGSYEQYF
16,TRBV4-1,.,TRBJ1-1,CASSQVDSLGLPEAFF
15,TRBV6-5,.,TRBJ1-3,CASNGQGGTGNTIYF
16,TRBV28,few,TRBJ1-5,CASSFLSGGTNQPQHF
19,TRBV10-3,.,TRBJ1-3,CAISESSTAGTGGRNTIYF
17,TRBV21-1,once,TRBJ1-1,CASSKATPDRGRTEAFF
16,TRBV18,few,TRBJ2-1,CASSPQSLQAYNEQFF
14,TRBV2,.,TRBJ1-2,CASSDTRGPYGYTF
15,TRBV5-6,few,TRBJ1-5,CASSFNSGYGQPQHF
13,TRBV28,.,TRBJ1-2,CASSSGQGYGYTF
18,TRBV7-6,once,TRBJ2-6,CASSLAGGQSSGANVLTF
17,TRBV4-3,.,TRBJ2-5,CASSQVAGVYVGETQYF
15,TRBV15,.,TRBJ1-1,CATSLRLTGLGEAFF
14,TRBV2,once,TRBJ1-5,CASRGTLRNQPQHF
15,TRBV6-2/TRBV6-3,.,TRBJ1-2,CASSYVRQGSVGYTF
13,TRBV7-6,.,TRBJ2-7,CASSRDRWDEQYF
13,TRBV6-5,.,TRBJ1-2,CASSSTGYYGYTF
14,TRBV9,.,TRBJ2-3,CALERQGGTDTQYF
11,TRBV24-1,.,TRBJ2-1,CATSDMEEQFF
20,TRBV6-2/TRBV6-3,.,TRBJ2-1,CASSRPGTGISMSSYNEQFF
17,TRBV7-9,.,TRBJ1-1,CASSPPLQVVGGTEAFF
17,TRBV9,.,TRBJ2-7,CASSVSPDRGTRDEQYF
14,TRBV7-2,.,TRBJ1-1,CASSPKLSVLVAFF
14,TRBV5-1,.,TRBJ1-1,CASSSVTKNTEAFF
14,TRBV19,.,TRBJ1-5,CASLRYGGNQPQHF
17,TRBV7-2,.,TRBJ2-5,CASSLVGLAGGKETQYF
16,TRBV25-1,.,TRBJ1-4,CASSERRGGVGEKLFF
15,TRBV6-6,.,TRBJ1-6,CASRPQGVDNSPLHF
14,TRBV29-1,.,TRBJ2-2,CSADRGANTGELFF
15,TRBV7-2,.,TRBJ2-1,CASSTGQGGYNEQFF
12,TRBV19,.,TRBJ1-2,CASNPDRGGYTF
13,TRBV11-2,few,TRBJ1-1,CASSSLYRVEAFF
15,TRBV3-1/TRBV3-2,.,TRBJ2-3,CASSRGTRSTDTQYF
15,TRBV6-5,.,TRBJ1-2,CASSYSILTAYGYTF
12,TRBV5-4,.,TRBJ1-2,CASSDIGDGYTF
14,TRBV3-1/TRBV3-2,once,TRBJ2-2,CASSQRANTGELFF
13,TRBV28,.,TRBJ1-2,CASGLQGNYGYTF
17,TRBV7-2,.,TRBJ2-3,CASSLARTGGGSDTQYF
14,TRBV7-2,.,TRBJ1-2,CASSLDFSTYGYTF